A selection of T cell receptor beta chains follows, all from one sample in a study of radiotherapy plus CTLA-4 blockade in lung cancer. Profiled with immunoSEQ multiplex PCR; TCRdb holds only in-frame clones, not every one. Of 55,000 or so clones listed, approximately 80% are singletons. The material was peripheral blood, obtained from a patient treated with radiotherapy plus ipilimumab. Receptors originate from a human donor with non-small cell lung cancer whose response to radiotherapy plus ipilimumab could not be evaluated. The CDR3 runs from the conserved cysteine through the conserved F or W. Each record gives: D gene, clone size, V gene, J gene, CDR3 DNA, CDR3 protein. The D gene is left open where the match is weak. Only some rows state a clone size, as once, few, many or a class for expanded clones.

TRBD1,.,TRBV27,TRBJ1-1,TGTGCCAGCAGTTTTAGGGGGCAGGGTAACACTGAAGCTTTCTTT,CASSFRGQGNTEAFF
.,.,TRBV6-5,TRBJ1-1,TGTGCCAGCAGTTACCGCCTTACAGGGACCACTGAAGCTTTCTTT,CASSYRLTGTTEAFF
TRBD1,.,TRBV6-5,TRBJ1-2,TGTGCCAGCAGTTACTCGACAGGGGGCCGGGGCTACACCTTC,CASSYSTGGRGYTF
.,few,TRBV5-1,TRBJ1-4,TGCGCCAGCTCCCCCGCGGGGGTCTCTAATGAAAAACTGTTTTTT,CASSPAGVSNEKLFF
TRBD1,once,TRBV28,TRBJ1-2,TGTGCCAGCCTCCGGGACAGGGGGCTTAAAGGCTACACCTTC,CASLRDRGLKGYTF
.,.,TRBV27,TRBJ2-1,TGTGCCAGCAGTTACCAGGGAGGCAATGAGCAGTTCTTC,CASSYQGGNEQFF
TRBD2,.,TRBV15,TRBJ2-5,TGTGCCACCAGCCGGGGGGGGGATGGGGAGACCCAGTACTTC,CATSRGGDGETQYF
TRBD2,.,TRBV5-4,TRBJ2-1,TGTGCCAGCAGCCGCGGGACTAGCGGGGGAAATGAGCAGTTCTTC,CASSRGTSGGNEQFF
TRBD2,.,TRBV11-3,TRBJ2-1,TGTGCCAGCAGCTTACTAGCGGGGGGATACAATGAGCAGTTCTTC,CASSLLAGGYNEQFF
.,few,TRBV4-3,TRBJ2-3,TGCGCCAGCAGCCAAGATCACGGGCGGGGGCGGCCAGATACGCAGTATTTT,CASSQDHGRGRPDTQYF
TRBD2,few,TRBV29-1,TRBJ2-3,TGCAGCGTTCTAGCGGGGGTCACAGATACGCAGTATTTT,CSVLAGVTDTQYF
TRBD1,.,TRBV4-3,TRBJ2-7,TGCGCCAGCAGCCAAGATAGGGGACAGGATCGGTACGAGCAGTACTTC,CASSQDRGQDRYEQYF
.,many,TRBV29-1,TRBJ1-2,TGCAGCGTAGAGACAGTATGGTCGTATGGCTACACCTTC,CSVETVWSYGYTF
TRBD2,medium-sized,TRBV9,TRBJ2-7,TGTGCCAGCAGCGCATCCGTAGCGGGAGCAAACGAGCAGTACTTC,CASSASVAGANEQYF
TRBD2,.,TRBV9,TRBJ2-7,TGTGCCAGCAGCGTAGAAGCGGGAGGGTTCTACGAGCAGTACTTC,CASSVEAGGFYEQYF
.,.,TRBV18,TRBJ1-5,TGTGCCAGCTCAGGGCCTAATCAGCCCCAGCATTTT,CASSGPNQPQHF
.,few,TRBV4-3,TRBJ1-4,TGCGCCAGCAGCCAAGATCCCCAACCAGGGAATGAAAAACTGTTTTTT,CASSQDPQPGNEKLFF